This T cell receptor beta chain appears in the sequencing data of a study of control samples from healthy donors and cancer patients. The CDR3 consists of 15 residues. Germline V gene data show CDR1 as SEHNR and CDR2 as FQNEAQ (reference sequence). V was trimmed by 5 bases and J by 0 bases, leaving 11 bases between them. The protocol was immunoSEQ multiplex PCR, while the TCRdb copy is restricted to in-frame clones and leaves out a portion. The profile shows about 95,000 clones, 90% to 95% of them singletons. The receptor was isolated from a woman aged 25 to 39 in good health. The sequenced sample was blood. V is TRBV7-9 and J is TRBJ2-1; maybe TRBD2 (6 bases). Here the CDR3 DNA reads TGTGCCAGCAGCCGGGACTTCAACTCCTACAATGAGCAGTTCTTC. Its protein is CASSRDFNSYNEQFF.